What follows are 9 T cell receptor beta chains derived from one specimen sequenced in a study of T-cell memory formation after mild COVID-19. TCRdb called the 5' RACE reads again in MiXCR, with one record for every CDR3 protein. The sample lists around 250,000 distinct CDR3 sequences, approximately 15% occurring once. Sample: PBMCs or a T cell subset sorted from them (not recorded which). All receptors derive from a man between 18 and 35 years old who had mild COVID-19 (a few samples of this study predate the infection). Cell type and time point are not known.

The CDR3 protein is CASSPRTDSNSPLHF. The CDR3 DNA follows: TGTGCCAGCTCCCCCCGCACGGACTCCAATTCACCCCTCCACTTT. V gene TRBV18 combines with J gene TRBJ1-6; the D is unclear. The CDR3 contains 15 residues. Trimming took 6 bases from V and 7 from J, leaving 16 bases between them. The V gene's germline CDR1 is KGHSH and CDR2 LQKENI.

The chain combines TRBV29-1 with TRBJ1-2; unclear D gene. The V and J ends lost 3 bases and 2 bases respectively, with 13 bases between them. This CDR3 spans 14 amino acids. Germline loops: CDR1 SQVTM, CDR2 ANQGSEA. Here the CDR3 DNA reads TGCAGCGTTGAGTGGCCCGGGAGGAACTATGGCTACACCTTC. It codes for CSVEWPGRNYGYTF.

V is TRBV11-2 and J is TRBJ2-1, with a possible D match to TRBD1 (5 bases). The germline V gene has CDR1 SGHAT and CDR2 FQNNGV. This CDR3 spans 16 amino acids. Trimming took 2 bases from V and 3 from J, leaving 14 bases between them. For the CDR3, the DNA is TGTGCCAGCAGCTTATCTATGGACAAGAACTACAATGAGCAGTTCTTC. Its translation is CASSLSMDKNYNEQFF.

The rearrangement uses TRBV5-1 and TRBJ2-1; 12 bases are a match to TRBD2. The CDR3 loop spans 15 amino acids. Looked up from germline, CDR1 is SGHRS and CDR2 is YFSETQ. V lost 2 bases to trimming and J lost 9 bases; unmatched junction nucleotides: 6. The CDR3 here is CASSFLAGGKSEQFF. CDR3 nucleotides: TGCGCCAGCAGCTTCCTAGCGGGGGGGAAAAGTGAGCAGTTCTTC.

This clonotype has only a few counts. The chain recombines TRBV29-1 with TRBJ2-1, with D perhaps given as TRBD1 or TRBD2 (5 bases each). Germline-derived CDR1 and CDR2 are SQVTM and ANQGSEA. CDR3 length: 14 amino acids. Between the trimmed V and J ends, which lost 7 bases and 0 bases, there was a span of 13 bases. The CDR3 coding sequence is TGCAGCGCGGGACGGTCGAGCTCCTACAATGAGCAGTTCTTC. Translated: CSAGRSSSYNEQFF.

The rearrangement links TRBV7-3 to TRBJ2-3; tentative D call: TRBD1 (6 bases). With 3 bases removed from V and 0 bases from J, the gap between germline ends came to 10 bases. The length of the CDR3 is 15 residues. Germline V CDR1 and CDR2: SGHTA, FQGTGA. The CDR3 loop is CASSFGGSSTDTQYF. In nucleotides, the CDR3 is TGTGCCAGCAGCTTTGGGGGCTCAAGCACAGATACGCAGTATTTT.

This clonotype was observed at least ten times. The chain employs TRBV12-3 or TRBV12-4 and TRBJ2-5; weak D call: TRBD1 (8 bases). The ends were cut back, 4 bases at V and 5 bases at J, with 14 bases in the middle. This CDR3 is 14 amino acids long. The CDR3 loop is CASSSQGGLETQYF. The CDR3 nucleotides read TGTGCCAGCAGTTCACAGGGGGGGCTGGAGACCCAGTACTTC.

This clonotype was seen ten or more times. The rearrangement uses TRBV5-1 and TRBJ2-5; perhaps TRBD2 as D (5 bases). Between the trimmed V and J ends, which lost 4 bases and 5 bases, there was a span of 12 bases. CDR1 is SGHRS, CDR2 YFSETQ, per germline. The CDR3 covers 13 residues. CDR3 bases: TGCGCCAGCAGCCCGGACTTCGGGGAGACCCAGTACTTC. The encoded protein is CASSPDFGETQYF.

This CDR3 reads CASSPRSARPQYV. The CDR3 nucleotides read TGTGCCAGCAGTCCGCGCAGTGCCCGGCCGCAGTACGTC. This chain links TRBV6-6 with TRBJ2-7; D call uncertain. V shed 5 bases and J shed 9 bases, with 17 bases lying between them. Per the germline V gene, CDR1 is MNHNY and CDR2 is SVGAGI (reference sequence). CDR3 length: 13 amino acids.